The text below deals with one T cell receptor (beta chain). Its antigen is unidentified. Researchers ran the PCR with 60 Vbeta and 13 Jbeta primers. Generated by immunoSEQ multiplex PCR, the TCRdb table keeps only in-frame clones and is missing some. Here the sample spans some 140,000 clones, roughly three quarters being singletons. These data originate in a study of cytomegalovirus exposure and HLA in healthy donors. Study overall: Genotyping showed less than 85% of roughly 400 donors falling in the Caucasian-associated ancestry cluster. Study conclusions and caveats: Highest at DRB1 and lowest at HLA-C, TCR association rates differed among HLA loci in a later analysis.

This TCR was recovered from an older woman in good health and CMV-seronegative. Source material: PBMCs.

The CDR3 reads CASSPHRREGYGYTF. The CDR3 region has the DNA TGTGCCAGCAGCCCGCACCGTCGGGAGGGCTATGGCTACACCTTC. The chain joins TRBV7-9 to TRBJ1-2; D gene unclear. The ends were cut back, 5 bases at V and 4 bases at J, with 17 bases in the middle. The CDR3 is made up of 15 amino acids. Germline lookup yields CDR1 SEHNR and CDR2 FQNEAQ (reference sequence).